These 2 T cell receptor beta chains share one sample of origin, sequenced in a study of blood T cell repertoires in COVID-19. The data were produced by immunoSEQ multiplex PCR, yet TCRdb's version contains in-frame clones alone and is incomplete. The sample carries 150,000 or so clones, around 86% recorded once. Source material: PBMCs or T cells enriched from blood (not recorded which). The source of these receptors is a man over 45 who had recovered from COVID-19.

This chain joins TRBV10-3 and TRBJ1-1; 9 positions agree with TRBD1. The V gene end was trimmed by 4 bases and the J gene end by 7 bases; junction bases not matched to a gene: 10. Germline lookup yields CDR1 ENHRY and CDR2 SYGVKD. The length of the CDR3 is 15 residues. CDR3: CAISAQQGATLEAFF. In DNA form, the CDR3 reads TGTGCCATCAGTGCCCAACAGGGGGCAACACTTGAAGCTTTCTTT.

The chain recombines TRBV19 with TRBJ2-3, with TRBD2 matching over 7 bases. V was clipped by 7 bases and J by 3 bases; unmatched bases: 7. The CDR3 is 14 residues long. Per germline, CDR1 LNHDA and CDR2 SQIVND (reference sequence). CDR3 residues: CASMTSYTTDTQYF. DNA for the CDR3: TGTGCCAGTATGACTAGCTACACTACAGATACGCAGTATTTT. Filled out from reference TRBV19 and TRBJ2-3, the complete variable domain reads DGGITQSPKYLFRKEGQNVTLSCEQNLNHDAMYWYRQDPGQGLRLIYYSQIVNDFQKGDIAEGYSVSREKKESFPLTVTSAQKNPTAFYLCASMTSYTTDTQYFGPGTRLTVL.